Below, 21 T cell receptor beta chains from the same sample are listed, as sequenced in a study of T cell repertoires in cytomegalovirus infection. TCRdb reanalysed the reads using MiXCR and keeps one entry per CDR3 protein. The sample holds about 700,000 distinct CDR3 sequences, 33% seen once. The antigens of these receptors remain unknown. The sample here was cultured PBMCs, taken from culture after CMV antigen stimulation. The receptors were gathered from a human donor in good health (CMV status not recorded). Some clones in this sample may be carry-over from other donors' samples.

The chain uses TRBV5-4 and TRBJ2-1, with 7 bases identical to TRBD2. CDR1 and CDR2 (germline): SGHNT, YYREEE (reference sequence). Trimming cost V 0 bases and J 0 bases; bases outside gene matches: 6. This CDR3 is built from 17 residues. The CDR3 reads CASSLGVGRSSYNEQFF. Written as DNA, the CDR3 is TGTGCCAGCAGCTTGGGAGTCGGGAGGAGCTCCTACAATGAGCAGTTCTTC.

This rearrangement joins TRBV5-1 to TRBJ2-7; D might be TRBD1 or TRBD2, each matching 7 bases. CDR1 SGHRS and CDR2 YFSETQ come from the germline V gene. This CDR3 is 15 amino acids long. V lost 4 bases and J 2 bases, leaving 16 bases between the germline ends. The CDR3 reads CASSPGGADPYEQYF. The CDR3 region has the DNA TGCGCCAGCAGCCCAGGGGGGGCGGACCCCTACGAGCAGTACTTC.

The chain joins TRBV28 to TRBJ2-5, with 9 bases fitting TRBD2. V dropped 4 bases and J dropped 0; count of bases not matched to a gene: 12. CDR3 size: 18 residues. Germline V gives CDR1 MDHEN, CDR2 SYDVKM. CDR3 DNA sequence: TGTGCCAGCAGTTCCCAATGGGTGGGACTAGCTCACCAAGAGACCCAGTACTTC. It specifies CASSSQWVGLAHQETQYF.

V and J are TRBV7-2 and TRBJ2-7, with TRBD1 as a possible D gene (7 bases). Trimming pared 5 bases from V and 2 bases from J, leaving 22 bases between. The germline V gene has CDR1 SGHTA and CDR2 FQGNSA. The CDR3 has 17 residues. DNA for the CDR3: TGTGCCAGCAGCCCCTTAAGTTTCAGGGGGGCACCCTACGAGCAGTACTTC. This encodes CASSPLSFRGAPYEQYF.

This clonotype was recorded only once. This chain links TRBV20-1 with TRBJ2-1, with 15 nucleotides matching TRBD2. The CDR3 runs to 15 residues. The trim removed 6 bases at V and 10 bases at J, leaving 10 bases unmatched. In germline, CDR1 is DFQATT, CDR2 SNEGSKA (reference sequence). The CDR3 DNA follows: TGCAGTGCCCGCGGATGGACTAGCGGGGGGGCCGAGCAGTTCTTC. Its protein product is CSARGWTSGGAEQFF.

J is TRBJ1-2 and V is TRBV6-6; D not certain. Germline loops: CDR1 MNHNY, CDR2 SVGAGI (reference sequence). There are 16 residues in the CDR3. Trimming stripped 0 bases from V and 0 bases from J, with 11 bases between. CDR3 residues: CASSYSGLESNYGYTF. The CDR3 nucleotides are TGTGCCAGCAGTTACTCTGGGTTGGAGTCTAACTATGGCTACACCTTC.

This rearrangement joins TRBV7-2 to TRBJ2-5; no clear D gene. The CDR3 extends over 12 amino acids. Germline loops: CDR1 SGHTA, CDR2 FQGNSA. V was clipped by 5 bases and J by 14 bases, with 18 bases between them. This chain's CDR3 is CASSPYAPLIYF. CDR3 DNA sequence: TGTGCCAGCAGCCCATACGCGCCTCTAATTTACTTC.

The CDR3 loop is CASSLYLTGGQANRPQHF. For the CDR3, the DNA is TGTGCCAGCAGCTTGTATCTTACCGGGGGACAGGCGAATAGGCCCCAGCATTTT. The V and J genes are TRBV5-5 and TRBJ1-5; the match to TRBD1 covers 8 bases. The CDR3 consists of 18 residues. Germline values: CDR1 SGHKS, CDR2 YYEKEE (reference sequence). V dropped 1 base and J dropped 9; count of bases not matched to a gene: 18.

The rearrangement links TRBV4-2 to TRBJ2-7; no reliable D call. The CDR3 sequence is 13 residues long. The V and J ends lost 4 bases and 4 bases respectively, with 11 bases between them. Germline CDR1 reads LGHNA; CDR2 reads YNFKEQ. The CDR3 nucleotides are TGTGCCAGCAGCCGAGATGGTGGGTACGAGCAGTACTTC. It encodes CASSRDGGYEQYF.

This clonotype occurred many times. The genes are TRBV7-2 and TRBJ2-7; 9 nucleotides align to TRBD1. J gave up 5 bases and V 5 bases, and 10 bases lay outside the gene matches. The CDR3 loop spans 15 amino acids. The germline CDR1 and CDR2 sequences are SGHTA and FQGNSA. CDR3 DNA: TGTGCCAGCAGCCACCGGGGGACAGGGCTCGACGAGCAGTACTTC. Its protein is CASSHRGTGLDEQYF.

The chain is built from TRBV6-8 and TRBJ2-3; 7 nucleotides agree with TRBD2. The CDR3 totals 17 residues. The ends lost 4 bases at V and 7 bases at J; junction bases unmatched: 17. Germline CDR1 and CDR2: MNHGY and SAAAGT. CDR3 sequence (DNA): TGTGCCAGCAGTTCACCCCGGACTAGTGGGGGGGTTAATACGCAGTATTTT. Its translation is CASSSPRTSGGVNTQYF.

The genes are TRBV7-4 and TRBJ2-2; D is tentatively TRBD1 or TRBD2 (5 bases each). The germline V gene encodes CDR1 SGHVT and CDR2 SQSDAQ. CDR3 length equals 15 residues. Trimming shortened V by 5 bases and J by 3 bases, and 13 bases separated the two germline ends. CDR3 nucleotide sequence: TGTGCCAGCAGCCAACCGGGACGGGACACCGGGGAGCTGTTTTTT. Translation gives CASSQPGRDTGELFF.

The chain employs TRBV18 and TRBJ2-7; D unclear. The CDR3 totals 12 residues. The germline CDR1 and CDR2 sequences are KGHSH and LQKENI. Trimming shortened V by 3 bases and J by 3 bases, and 6 bases separated the two germline ends. Written as DNA, the CDR3 is TGTGCCAGCTCACCCGCCGACTACGAGCAGTACTTC. It translates to CASSPADYEQYF.

V usage is TRBV20-1 and J usage is TRBJ2-3; 7 nucleotides agree with TRBD2. Germline V lookup: CDR1 DFQATT, CDR2 SNEGSKA (reference sequence). V was clipped by 5 bases and J by 6 bases; unmatched bases: 5. CDR3 length: 12 amino acids. CDR3 sequence reads: CSAPLLADTQYF. The CDR3 DNA sequence: TGCAGTGCTCCACTACTAGCGGATACGCAGTATTTT.

The rearrangement uses TRBV4-3 and TRBJ2-1; tentative D call: TRBD2 (6 bases). Trimming left V 0 bases short and J 4 bases short, with 13 bases between. Germline values: CDR1 LGHNA, CDR2 YSLEER. The CDR3 is made up of 16 amino acids. CDR3 DNA sequence: TGCGCCAGCAGCCAAGATTTAGGGACTCCTTACAATGAGCAGTTCTTC. The encoded protein is CASSQDLGTPYNEQFF.

This clonotype came up many times. The chain recombines TRBV12-3 or TRBV12-4 with TRBJ1-4; 9 bases map to TRBD1. With 4 bases clipped from V and 6 bases from J, the junction kept 3 bases outside the gene matches. This CDR3 contains 14 residues. The CDR3 DNA follows: TGTGCCAGCAGTTCCCGGGACAGGGATGAAAAACTGTTTTTT. Translation: CASSSRDRDEKLFF.

This clonotype was observed a handful of times. V gene TRBV28 combines with J gene TRBJ1-2; D is perhaps TRBD1 (5 bases). This CDR3 has 15 amino acids. Per the germline V gene, CDR1 is MDHEN and CDR2 is SYDVKM. Between the trimmed V and J ends, which lost 3 bases and 6 bases, there was a span of 17 bases. The DNA of the CDR3 is TGTGCCAGCAGTTTTAGGGTGGGGCTTGTGGATGGCTACACCTTC. It translates to CASSFRVGLVDGYTF.

This clonotype has only a few counts. The chain recombines TRBV6-1 with TRBJ1-4, with D possibly being TRBD1 (5 bases). With 5 bases removed from V and 5 bases from J, the gap between germline ends came to 15 bases. Germline CDR1 and CDR2: MNHNS and SASEGT. The CDR3 length is 15 residues. CDR3 DNA sequence: TGTGCCAGCAGTTTGCAGGGCAGTATAAATGAAAAACTGTTTTTT. This sequence encodes CASSLQGSINEKLFF.

There are a few counts of this clonotype. The V gene is TRBV14, the J gene TRBJ2-7; D unresolved. The CDR3 spans 11 residues. Trimming left V 0 bases short and J 9 bases short, with 6 bases between. Germline CDR1 and CDR2: SGHDN and FVKESK. The CDR3 DNA sequence: TGTGCCAGCAGCCAAGAGGATAGGCAGTACTTC. It encodes CASSQEDRQYF.

This chain links TRBV19 with TRBJ2-3; perhaps TRBD1 as D (6 bases). The CDR3 has 12 amino acids. Trimming cost V 6 bases and J 8 bases, with 12 bases left between them. Germline CDR1 reads LNHDA; CDR2 reads SQIVND (reference sequence). The CDR3 reads CASRKQGSTQYF. CDR3 sequence (DNA): TGTGCCAGTAGGAAACAGGGATCTACGCAGTATTTT.

This clonotype was picked up a small number of times. The CDR3 DNA is TGTGCCAGCAGCCGGGGACTTAAATACAATGAGCAGTTCTTC. It specifies CASSRGLKYNEQFF. The chain is built from TRBV11-2 and TRBJ2-1; a possible D gene is TRBD2 (6 bases). The CDR3 is 14 residues long. Germline-derived CDR1 and CDR2 are SGHAT and FQNNGV. The V end lost 5 bases, the J end lost 4 bases, and 12 bases lay between the germline ends.